This T cell receptor (beta chain) derives from a study of graft-versus-host responses after intestinal transplantation (dated by TCRdb to about 2021). Regarding the complete study: Multivisceral, liver-intestinal, or isolated intestinal transplants were received by the recipients. Alloreactive clones were identified by sequencing pre-transplant mixed lymphocyte reaction products and comparing them with unstimulated pre-transplant donor and recipient T cells. Rather than being sequenced by the commercial service, samples from a few later patients were sequenced in-house on an Illumina MiSeq and processed with MiXCR. Every recipient was given anti-thymocyte globulin induction, followed by approximately 3 years of maintenance tacrolimus and steroids. A cohort of 24 intestinal transplant recipients, including one retransplant, was enrolled, and 3 patients lacking pretransplant specimens were excluded. Graft-versus-host and host-versus-graft alloreactive T cell clones were tracked in the graft, circulation and bone marrow after intestinal transplantation using bulk TCR-beta CDR3 sequencing. Donor T cell macrochimerism was defined as a peak of at least 4% donor T cells among recipient peripheral blood mononuclear cells. The research as a whole found: The conclusions were limited by the relatively low number and heterogeneity of the intestinal transplant patients. Peak levels of circulating GvH clones were associated with declines in HvG clones early after transplant. In patients with donor T cell macrochimerism, the allografts had high GvH to HvG T cell clonal ratios. GvH clones turned up in recipient bone marrow, with some appearing earlier in ileal mucosa or blood, a pattern consistent with an intestinal mucosal origin.

V is clipped by 1 base and J by 4 bases, and the sequence between their germline boundaries is 7 bases long. The CDR3 measures 13 amino acids from cysteine to phenylalanine. Only the CDR3 region is kept as DNA, spanning 39 bases read in frame from base 1. The germline V gene (reference sequence) gives CDR1 as LNHDA and CDR2 as SQIVND. Blood samples were collected up to 4 times in the first month after transplant and then at least monthly when available. Only a few counts were recorded for this clone. The antigen this receptor binds is unknown. No base quality values were provided; no much bigger clone lies one nucleotide off. The library was produced with the immunoSEQ multiplex PCR assay. High-throughput TCR-beta CDR3 sequencing of genomic DNA from most patients was performed by Adaptive Biotechnologies. Regarding the original processing steps: TCR sequencing data were retrieved from Adaptive's ImmunoSEQ software for 15 to 20 patients, whereas three other patients were processed with MiXCR and VDJtools. CDR3 nucleotide sequences shared by donor and recipient were removed because the origin of these sequences could not be assigned. To count as alloreactive, a clone needed at least 2-fold expansion over unstimulated cells and a minimum CFSE-low frequency of 0.002% (template counts) or 0.001% (read counts). Clones were considered mappable if detected in sequenced pre-transplant spleen, lymph node, or MLR CFSE-low populations of the donor or recipient. The cumulative frequency of alloreactive clones was calculated as a percentage of all sequences, weighted by copy number. In its TCRdb copy, this immuneACCESS table keeps in-frame sequences only and misses some clones. Where compared with another copy, unresolved V genes explain less than half of these, and the others have no known cause. D and trimming come from the DNA, and the V and J calls and clone size come from that table. The sample contains around 20,000 clones, almost 85% of them found a single time. The ten top clones hold 1.5% to 2% of the sample.

The source was PBMCs, collected 14 days after transplant. The rearrangement combines TRBV19 with TRBJ1-1; the D gene cannot be named for sure. The sequence derives from a human patient who received an intestinal transplant, so some T cells may come from the graft donor. Here the CDR3 is given as CASSIGSGTEAFF. The DNA sequence follows: TGTGCCAGTAGTATAGGGTCTGGCACTGAAGCTTTCTTT.